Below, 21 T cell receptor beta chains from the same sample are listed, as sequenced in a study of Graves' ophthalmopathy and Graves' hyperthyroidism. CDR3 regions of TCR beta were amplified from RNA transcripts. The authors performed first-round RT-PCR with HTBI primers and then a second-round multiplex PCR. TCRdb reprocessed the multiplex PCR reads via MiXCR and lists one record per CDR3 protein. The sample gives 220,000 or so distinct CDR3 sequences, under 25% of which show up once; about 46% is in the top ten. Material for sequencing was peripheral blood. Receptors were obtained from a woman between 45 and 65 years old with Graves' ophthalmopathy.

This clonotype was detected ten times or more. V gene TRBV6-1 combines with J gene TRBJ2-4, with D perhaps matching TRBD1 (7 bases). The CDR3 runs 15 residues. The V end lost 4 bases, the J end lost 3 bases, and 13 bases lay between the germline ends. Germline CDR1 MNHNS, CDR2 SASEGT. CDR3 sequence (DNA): TGTGCCAGCAGTGGGAGGGGGCAGGTCAAAAACATTCAGTACTTC. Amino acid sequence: CASSGRGQVKNIQYF.

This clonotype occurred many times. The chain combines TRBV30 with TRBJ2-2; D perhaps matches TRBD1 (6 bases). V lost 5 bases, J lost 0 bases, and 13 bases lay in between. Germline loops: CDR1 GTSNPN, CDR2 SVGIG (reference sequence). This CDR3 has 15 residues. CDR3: CAWAFRGSNTGELFF. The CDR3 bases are TGTGCCTGGGCATTCAGGGGATCGAACACCGGGGAGCTGTTTTTT.

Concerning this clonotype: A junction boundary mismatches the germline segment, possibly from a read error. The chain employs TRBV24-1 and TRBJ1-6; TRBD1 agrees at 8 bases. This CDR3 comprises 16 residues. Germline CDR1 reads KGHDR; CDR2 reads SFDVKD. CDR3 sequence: CASSNPRTGYLSPLHF. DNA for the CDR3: TGTGCCAGCAGTAACCCAAGGACAGGGTACCTTTCACCCCTCCACTTT.

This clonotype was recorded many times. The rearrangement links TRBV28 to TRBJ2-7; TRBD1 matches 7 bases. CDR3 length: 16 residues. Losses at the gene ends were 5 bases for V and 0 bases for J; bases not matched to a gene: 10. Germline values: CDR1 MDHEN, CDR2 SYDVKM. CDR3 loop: CASSPPGQTSSYEQYF. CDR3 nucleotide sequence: TGTGCCAGCAGTCCCCCGGGACAGACGAGCTCCTACGAGCAGTACTTC. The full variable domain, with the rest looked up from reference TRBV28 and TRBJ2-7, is DVKVTQSSRYLVKRTGEKVFLECVQDMDHENMFWYRQDPGLGLRLIYFSYDVKMKEKGDIPEGYSVSREKKERFSLILESASTNQTSMYLCASSPPGQTSSYEQYFGPGTRLTVT.

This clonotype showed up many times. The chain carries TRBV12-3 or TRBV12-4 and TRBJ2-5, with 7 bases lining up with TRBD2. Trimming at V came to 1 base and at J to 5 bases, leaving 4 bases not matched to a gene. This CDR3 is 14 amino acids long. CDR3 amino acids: CASSLVRGVETQYF. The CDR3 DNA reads TGTGCCAGCAGTTTAGTTCGGGGGGTCGAGACCCAGTACTTC.

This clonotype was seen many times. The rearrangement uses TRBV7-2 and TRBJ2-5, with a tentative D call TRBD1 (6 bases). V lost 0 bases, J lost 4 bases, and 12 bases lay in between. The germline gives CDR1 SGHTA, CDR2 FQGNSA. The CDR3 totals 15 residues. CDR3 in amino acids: CASSLARGTLETQYF. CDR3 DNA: TGTGCCAGCAGCTTAGCCAGGGGAACGCTAGAGACCCAGTACTTC.

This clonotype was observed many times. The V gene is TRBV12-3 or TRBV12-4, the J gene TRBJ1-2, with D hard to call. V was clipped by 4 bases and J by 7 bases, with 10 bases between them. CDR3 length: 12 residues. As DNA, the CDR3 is TGTGCCAGCAGTTCCGATTGGGTTGGCTACACCTTC. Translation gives CASSSDWVGYTF.

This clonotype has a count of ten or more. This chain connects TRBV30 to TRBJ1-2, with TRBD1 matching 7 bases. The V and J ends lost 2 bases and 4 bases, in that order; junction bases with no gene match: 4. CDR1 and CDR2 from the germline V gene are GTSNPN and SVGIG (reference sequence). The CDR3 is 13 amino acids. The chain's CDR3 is CAWSRDRPYGYTF. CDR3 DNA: TGTGCCTGGAGTCGGGACAGACCCTATGGCTACACCTTC.

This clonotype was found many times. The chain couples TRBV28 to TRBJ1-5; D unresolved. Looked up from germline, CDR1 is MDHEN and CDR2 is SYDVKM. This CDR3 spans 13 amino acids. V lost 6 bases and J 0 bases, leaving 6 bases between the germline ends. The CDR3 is CASRVYSNQPQHF. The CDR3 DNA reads TGTGCCAGCAGGGTCTATAGCAATCAGCCCCAGCATTTT.

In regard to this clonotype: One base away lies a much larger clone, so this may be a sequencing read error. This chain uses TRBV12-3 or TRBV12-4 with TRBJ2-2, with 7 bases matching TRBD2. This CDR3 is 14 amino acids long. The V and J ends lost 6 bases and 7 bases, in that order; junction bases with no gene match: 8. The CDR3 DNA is TGTGCCAGCAGGCCGGGACTATCGGGCGGGGAGCTGTTTTTT. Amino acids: CASRPGLSGGELFF.

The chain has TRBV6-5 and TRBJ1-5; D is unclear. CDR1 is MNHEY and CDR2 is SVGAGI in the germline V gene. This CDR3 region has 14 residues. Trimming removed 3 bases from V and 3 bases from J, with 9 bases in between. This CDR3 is CASSYQWVNQPQHF. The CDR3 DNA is TGTGCCAGCAGTTATCAGTGGGTCAATCAGCCCCAGCATTTT.

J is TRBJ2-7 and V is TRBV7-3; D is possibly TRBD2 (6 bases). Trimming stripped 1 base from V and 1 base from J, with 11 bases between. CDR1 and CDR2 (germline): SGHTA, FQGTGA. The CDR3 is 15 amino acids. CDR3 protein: CASSLMGGGSYEQYF. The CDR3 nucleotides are TGTGCCAGCAGCTTAATGGGAGGAGGTTCCTACGAGCAGTACTTC.

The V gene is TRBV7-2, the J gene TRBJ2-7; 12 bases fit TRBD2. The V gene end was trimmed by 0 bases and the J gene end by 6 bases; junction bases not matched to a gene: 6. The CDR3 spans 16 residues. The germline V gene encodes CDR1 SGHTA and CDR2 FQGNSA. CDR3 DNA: TGTGCCAGCAGCTTAGCGTCGACTAGCGGGAGTCTCGAGCAGTACTTC. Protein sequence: CASSLASTSGSLEQYF.

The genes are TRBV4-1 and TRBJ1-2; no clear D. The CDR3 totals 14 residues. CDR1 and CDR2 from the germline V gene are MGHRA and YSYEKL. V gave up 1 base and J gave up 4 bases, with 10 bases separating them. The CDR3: CASSQGLPAYGYTF. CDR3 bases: TGCGCCAGCAGCCAAGGGCTACCGGCCTATGGCTACACCTTC.

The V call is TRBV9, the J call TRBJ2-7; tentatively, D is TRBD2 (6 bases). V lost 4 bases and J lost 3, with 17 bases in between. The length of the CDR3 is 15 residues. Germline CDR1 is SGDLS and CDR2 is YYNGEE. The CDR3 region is CASSPQGGAGYEQYF. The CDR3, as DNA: TGTGCCAGCAGCCCCCAGGGAGGAGCCGGCTACGAGCAGTACTTC.

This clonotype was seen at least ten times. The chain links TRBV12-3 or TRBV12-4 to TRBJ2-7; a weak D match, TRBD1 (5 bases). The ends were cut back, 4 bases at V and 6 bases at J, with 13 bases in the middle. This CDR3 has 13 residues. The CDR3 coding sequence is TGTGCCAGCAGTTATAGGGGAAAGGCCGAGCAGTACTTC. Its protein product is CASSYRGKAEQYF.

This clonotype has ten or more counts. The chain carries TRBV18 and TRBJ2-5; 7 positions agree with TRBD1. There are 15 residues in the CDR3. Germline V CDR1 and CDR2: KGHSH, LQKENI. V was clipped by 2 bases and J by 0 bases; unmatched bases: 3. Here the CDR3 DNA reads TGTGCCAGCTCACCATTGGGACAGTACCAAGAGACCCAGTACTTC. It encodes CASSPLGQYQETQYF.

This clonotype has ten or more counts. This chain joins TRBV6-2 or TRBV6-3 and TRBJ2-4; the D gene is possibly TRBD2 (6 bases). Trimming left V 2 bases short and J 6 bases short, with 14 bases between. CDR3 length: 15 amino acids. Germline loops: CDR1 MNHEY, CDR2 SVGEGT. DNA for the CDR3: TGTGCCAGCAGTTACGCCGGGAGTCTGAGAAACATTCAGTACTTC. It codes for CASSYAGSLRNIQYF.

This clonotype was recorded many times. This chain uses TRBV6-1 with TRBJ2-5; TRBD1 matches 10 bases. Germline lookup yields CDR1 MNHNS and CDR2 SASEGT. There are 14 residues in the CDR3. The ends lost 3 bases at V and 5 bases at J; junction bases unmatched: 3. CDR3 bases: TGTGCCAGCAGTGAGAGGACAGGGGGGGAGACCCAGTACTTC. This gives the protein CASSERTGGETQYF.

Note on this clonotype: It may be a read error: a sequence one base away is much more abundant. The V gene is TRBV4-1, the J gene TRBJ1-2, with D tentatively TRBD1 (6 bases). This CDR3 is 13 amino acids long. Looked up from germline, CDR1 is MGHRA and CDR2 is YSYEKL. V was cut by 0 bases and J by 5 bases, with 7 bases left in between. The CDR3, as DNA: TGCGCCAGCAGCCAAGAAGGGGGATATGGCTACACCTTC. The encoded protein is CASSQEGGYGYTF.

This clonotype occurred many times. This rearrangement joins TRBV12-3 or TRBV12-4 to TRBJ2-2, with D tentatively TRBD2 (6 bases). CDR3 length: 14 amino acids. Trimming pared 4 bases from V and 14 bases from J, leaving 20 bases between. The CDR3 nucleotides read TGTGCCAGCAGTTCGGGTCTGGAGGGAGAGGTTCTGTTTTTT. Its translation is CASSSGLEGEVLFF.